A single sample gave rise to the 15 T cell receptor beta chains below, sequenced in a study of CD8 T cells in Susac syndrome. It was with random hexamers that 0.5 to 1 ug RNA was reverse transcribed. One entry per CDR3 protein, called by TCRdb with MiXCR from the immunoSEQ multiplex PCR reads. The table includes about 200,000 distinct CDR3 sequences, almost 96% detected once. The sample consisted of CD4+ T cells from PBMCs. Every receptor here comes from a human donor with multiple sclerosis.

Only one count was recorded for this clonotype. The rearrangement uses TRBV12-5 and TRBJ2-1; 9 bases line up with TRBD2. The trim removed 0 bases at V and 12 bases at J, leaving 3 bases unmatched. CDR3 length equals 13 residues. The V gene's germline CDR1 is LGHNT and CDR2 FRNRAP. The CDR3 coding sequence is TGTGCTAGTGGTTTGGTTACTAGCGGGCCGCAGTTCTTC. The encoded protein is CASGLVTSGPQFF.

The rearrangement links TRBV3-1 to TRBJ2-3; 10 positions match TRBD2. V lost 1 base, J lost 4 bases, and 8 bases stayed unmatched. The CDR3 has 17 residues. The germline V gene has CDR1 LGHDT and CDR2 YNNKEL (reference sequence). The CDR3 sequence: CASSQGIAGGRADTQYF. The DNA of the CDR3 is TGTGCCAGCAGCCAAGGAATAGCGGGGGGCCGCGCAGATACGCAGTATTTT.

The J gene is TRBJ2-7, the V gene TRBV5-1, with 10 nucleotides matching TRBD1. Germline CDR1 reads SGHRS; CDR2 reads YFSETQ. V lost 3 bases, J lost 5 bases, and 8 bases stayed unmatched. The CDR3 loop spans 15 amino acids. CDR3 loop: CASSSRGQGVNEQYF. The CDR3 nucleotides are TGCGCCAGCAGCTCCCGAGGACAGGGGGTGAACGAGCAGTACTTC.

This chain uses TRBV7-9 with TRBJ2-3, with D hard to call. The CDR3 totals 14 residues. Trimming left V 6 bases short and J 3 bases short, with 13 bases between. The germline V gene has CDR1 SEHNR and CDR2 FQNEAQ (reference sequence). CDR3 protein: CASSFSVKTDTQYF. CDR3 DNA: TGTGCCAGCAGTTTTTCCGTTAAAACAGATACGCAGTATTTT.

The chain recombines TRBV4-1 with TRBJ2-5; possibly TRBD2 for D (6 bases). The CDR3 covers 17 residues. Trimming pared 1 base from V and 0 bases from J, leaving 15 bases between. Looked up from germline, CDR1 is MGHRA and CDR2 is YSYEKL. In DNA form, the CDR3 reads TGCGCCAGCAGCCAAGGAGGGTCGGCGGGGTACCAAGAGACCCAGTACTTC. Residues: CASSQGGSAGYQETQYF.

This clonotype has only one observation. V usage is TRBV18 and J usage is TRBJ2-1; TRBD1 is a possible D gene (5 bases). Trimming took off 1 base at V and 8 bases at J, with 12 bases between the two ends. The CDR3 loop spans 14 amino acids. Germline V lookup: CDR1 KGHSH, CDR2 LQKENI. CDR3 sequence (DNA): TGTGCCAGCTCACCACGGACATATGCCGATGAGCAGTTCTTC. It translates to CASSPRTYADEQFF.

V is TRBV7-2 and J is TRBJ1-6; D possibly corresponds to TRBD1 (6 bases). The CDR3 has 15 amino acids. With 0 bases removed from V and 9 bases from J, the gap between germline ends came to 12 bases. The germline CDR1 and CDR2 sequences are SGHTA and FQGNSA. CDR3: CASSLAAGEGSPLHF. The CDR3, as DNA: TGTGCCAGCAGCTTAGCGGCAGGGGAAGGTTCACCCCTCCACTTT.

The V and J genes are TRBV6-6 and TRBJ1-2; TRBD1 is a possible D gene (5 bases). Germline loops: CDR1 MNHNY, CDR2 SVGAGI (reference sequence). This CDR3 has 13 residues. The V gene lost 11 bases and the J gene lost 2 bases, with 15 bases spanning the gap. The CDR3 sequence: CAESGGTNYGYTF. The CDR3 DNA reads TGTGCCGAGTCTGGGGGAACCAACTATGGCTACACCTTC.

The V call is TRBV5-6, the J call TRBJ1-2, with TRBD1 matching over 8 bases. Germline assignment: CDR1 SGHDT and CDR2 YYEEEE. The ends lost 0 bases at V and 7 bases at J; junction bases unmatched: 2. The CDR3 covers 13 residues. The CDR3 sequence: CASSLAGGTGYTF. The CDR3 DNA reads as TGTGCCAGCAGCTTGGCAGGGGGCACTGGCTACACCTTC. The full variable domain, completed using reference TRBV5-6 and TRBJ1-2, is DAGVTQSPTHLIKTRGQQVTLRCSPKSGHDTVSWYQQALGQGPQFIFQYYEEEERQRGNFPDRFSGHQFPNYSSELNVNALLLGDSALYLCASSLAGGTGYTFGSGTRLTVV.

The chain uses TRBV13 and TRBJ2-7, with 9 bases identical to TRBD1. V trimming: 3 bases; J trimming: 6 bases; junction bases outside the gene matches: 6. Germline CDR1 PRHDT, CDR2 FYEKMQ (reference sequence). The CDR3 loop spans 14 amino acids. In DNA form, the CDR3 reads TGTGCCAGCAGCTTCCGGGACAGGGAGGCCGAGCAGTACTTC. Amino acid sequence: CASSFRDREAEQYF. The whole variable domain, remainder taken from reference TRBV13 and TRBJ2-7, is AAGVIQSPRHLIKEKRETATLKCYPIPRHDTVYWYQQGPGQDPQFLISFYEKMQSDKGSIPDRFSAQQFSDYHSELNMSSLELGDSALYFCASSFRDREAEQYFGPGTRLTVT.

The V and J genes are TRBV29-1 and TRBJ1-2; D gene uncertain. Trimming removed 6 bases at V and 3 bases at J, with 14 bases between. CDR3 length: 13 residues. Germline lookup yields CDR1 SQVTM and CDR2 ANQGSEA. Written as DNA, the CDR3 is TGCAGCGTCCCTGGCAGGACCCACTATGGCTACACCTTC. Translating it yields CSVPGRTHYGYTF. The full variable domain, with the rest looked up from reference TRBV29-1 and TRBJ1-2, is SAVISQKPSRDICQRGTSLTIQCQVDSQVTMMFWYRQQPGQSLTLIATANQGSEATYESGFVIDKFPISRPNLTFSTLTVSNMSPEDSSIYLCSVPGRTHYGYTFGSGTRLTVV.

V and J are TRBV9 and TRBJ2-3; 8 nucleotides align to TRBD2. The CDR3 spans 16 residues. With V trimmed by 3 bases and J by 5 bases, 11 bases remained unmatched. CDR1 and CDR2 from the germline V gene are SGDLS and YYNGEE. The CDR3 DNA is TGTGCCAGCAGCGCAGCGGGACTCCGGGAGGGAGATACGCAGTATTTT. Protein sequence: CASSAAGLREGDTQYF.

This clonotype was seen once. The chain uses TRBV2 and TRBJ1-2; TRBD1 might be the D (6 bases). The CDR3 runs 11 residues. Trimming removed 11 bases from V and 6 bases from J, with 13 bases in between. CDR1 SNHLY and CDR2 FYNNEI come from the germline V gene. CDR3 protein: CAQRDNNGYTF. CDR3 nucleotide sequence: TGTGCCCAACGGGACAACAATGGCTACACCTTC.

The chain uses TRBV12-3 or TRBV12-4 and TRBJ1-1; possibly TRBD1 for D (5 bases). The CDR3 consists of 15 residues. V was shortened by 3 bases and J by 1 base, with 12 bases between the two germline ends. The DNA for the CDR3 is TGTGCCAGCAGTTTTCGGGGGTATGCGAACACTGAAGCTTTCTTT. Encoded protein: CASSFRGYANTEAFF.

The V and J genes are TRBV14 and TRBJ2-7, with D perhaps given as TRBD1 or TRBD2 (5 bases each). The CDR3 consists of 15 residues. Deletions cut 4 bases from V and 0 bases from J, with 13 bases between. Germline CDR1 and CDR2: SGHDN and FVKESK. The CDR3 loop reads CASSLLPGPSYEQYF. In nucleotides, the CDR3 is TGTGCCAGCAGCCTCCTCCCGGGACCCTCCTACGAGCAGTACTTC.